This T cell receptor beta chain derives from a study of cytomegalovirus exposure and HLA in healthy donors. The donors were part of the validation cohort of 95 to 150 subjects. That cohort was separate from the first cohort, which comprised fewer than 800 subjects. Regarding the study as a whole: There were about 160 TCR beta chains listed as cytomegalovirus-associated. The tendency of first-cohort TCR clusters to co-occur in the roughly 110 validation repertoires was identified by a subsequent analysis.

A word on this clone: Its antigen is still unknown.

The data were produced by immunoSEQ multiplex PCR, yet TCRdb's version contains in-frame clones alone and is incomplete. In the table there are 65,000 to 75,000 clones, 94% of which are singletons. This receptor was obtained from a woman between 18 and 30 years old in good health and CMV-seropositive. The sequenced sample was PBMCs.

This chain's CDR3 is CASRGVYEQYF. DNA of the CDR3: TGTGCCAGTAGGGGCGTCTACGAGCAGTACTTC. The chain carries TRBV19 and TRBJ2-7; the D is unclear. V lost 6 bases, J lost 3 bases, and 6 bases lay in between. Looked up from germline, CDR1 is LNHDA and CDR2 is SQIVND (reference sequence). The CDR3 extends over 11 amino acids.